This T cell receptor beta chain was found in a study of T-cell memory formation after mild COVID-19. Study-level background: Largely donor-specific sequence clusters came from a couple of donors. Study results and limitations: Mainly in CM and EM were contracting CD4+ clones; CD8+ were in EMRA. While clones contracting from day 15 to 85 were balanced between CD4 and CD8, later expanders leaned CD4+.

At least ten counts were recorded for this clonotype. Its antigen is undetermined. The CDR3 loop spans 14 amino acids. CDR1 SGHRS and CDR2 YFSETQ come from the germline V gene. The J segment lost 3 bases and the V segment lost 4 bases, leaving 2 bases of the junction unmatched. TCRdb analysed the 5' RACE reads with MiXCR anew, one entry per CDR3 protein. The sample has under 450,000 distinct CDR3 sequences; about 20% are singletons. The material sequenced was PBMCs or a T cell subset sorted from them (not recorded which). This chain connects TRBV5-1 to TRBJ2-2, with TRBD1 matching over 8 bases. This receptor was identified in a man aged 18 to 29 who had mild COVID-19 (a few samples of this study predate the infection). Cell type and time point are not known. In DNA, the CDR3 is TGCGCCAGCAGCCTGGACAGGGACACCGGGGAGCTGTTTTTT. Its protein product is CASSLDRDTGELFF.